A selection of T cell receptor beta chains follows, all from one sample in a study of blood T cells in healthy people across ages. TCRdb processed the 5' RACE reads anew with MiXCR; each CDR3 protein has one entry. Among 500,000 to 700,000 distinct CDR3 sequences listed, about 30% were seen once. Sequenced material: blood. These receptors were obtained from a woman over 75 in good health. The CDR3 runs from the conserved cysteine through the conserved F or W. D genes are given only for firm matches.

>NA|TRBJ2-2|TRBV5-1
CASSLAVSGLGELFF
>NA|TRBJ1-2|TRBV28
CASSFGGTIPYGYTF
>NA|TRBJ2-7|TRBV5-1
CASCTDNSYEQYF
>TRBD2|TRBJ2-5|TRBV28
CASSFSGGETQYF
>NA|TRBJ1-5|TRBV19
CASGVRENQPQHF
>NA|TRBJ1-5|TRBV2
CASGGRARDQPQHF
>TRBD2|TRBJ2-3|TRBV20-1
CSADQMSGGGQYF
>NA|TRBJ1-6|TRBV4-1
CASSQDGTEGRSPLHF
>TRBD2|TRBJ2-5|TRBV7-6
CASSLGPSGGQQETQYF
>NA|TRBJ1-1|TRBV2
CASRNKLRERGTEAFF
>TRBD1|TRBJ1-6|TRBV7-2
CASSSDRAGSPLHF
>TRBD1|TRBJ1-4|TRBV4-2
CASSRSGTGNEKLFF
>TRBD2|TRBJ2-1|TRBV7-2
CASSFVAGGPSGDNEQFF
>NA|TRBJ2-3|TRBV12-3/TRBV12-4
CASSLESRLGGADTQYF
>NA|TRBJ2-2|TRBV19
CASSMEGARVTGELFF
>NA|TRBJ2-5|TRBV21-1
CASSTLGNSYQGTQYF
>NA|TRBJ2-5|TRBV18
CASSRGERGETQYF
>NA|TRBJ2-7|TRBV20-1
CSAKGRAVYEQYF
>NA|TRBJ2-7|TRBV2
CASSGGGPGTGAYEQYF
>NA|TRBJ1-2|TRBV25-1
CASSEYGQGRYTF
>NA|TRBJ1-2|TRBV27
CASSPNRVWGYTF
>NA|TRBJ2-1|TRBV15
CATSVRSHNEQFF
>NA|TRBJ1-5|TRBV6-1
CASSGWSNQPQHF
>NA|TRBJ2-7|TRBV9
CASSVGPGSSEQYF
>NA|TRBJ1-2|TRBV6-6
CASSRDTYYGYTF
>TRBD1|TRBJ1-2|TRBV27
CASSLDGPGGAWYGYTF
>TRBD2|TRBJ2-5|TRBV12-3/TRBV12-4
CASSPFGLAGRWETQYF
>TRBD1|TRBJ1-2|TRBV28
CATDRGQGYTF
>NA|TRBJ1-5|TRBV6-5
CASSPRRGIYQPQHF
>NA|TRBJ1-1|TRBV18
CASSETGNTEAFF
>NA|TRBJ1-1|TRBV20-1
CSANRGVQQNTEAFF
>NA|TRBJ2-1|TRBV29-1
CSVPPGASYNEQFF
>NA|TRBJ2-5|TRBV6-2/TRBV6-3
CASSPPQGNEQYF
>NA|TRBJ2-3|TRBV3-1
CASSQDFGGGSLDTQYF
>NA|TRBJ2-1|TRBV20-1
CSASRQRYYNEQFF
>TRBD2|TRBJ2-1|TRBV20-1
CSASTAGDQGEQFF
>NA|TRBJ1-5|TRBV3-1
CASSQDLGSNQPQHF
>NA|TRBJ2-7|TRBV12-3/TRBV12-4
CASSPRGRPGNEQYF
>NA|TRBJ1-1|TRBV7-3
CASSLGYSNTEAFF
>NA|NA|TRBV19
CASSNTGATYEQYF
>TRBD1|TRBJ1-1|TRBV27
CASRFSGTGNEAFF
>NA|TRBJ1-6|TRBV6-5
CASRKTVTAYNSPLHF
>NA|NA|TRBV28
CASSFRGLGGETQYF
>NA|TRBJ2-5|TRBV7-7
CASSLGPGETQYF
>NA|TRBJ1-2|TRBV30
CAWRVLRSKGGYTF
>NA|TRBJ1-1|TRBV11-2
CASSAAGPGNTEAFF
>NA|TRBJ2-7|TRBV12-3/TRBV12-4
CASSSWTASYEQYF
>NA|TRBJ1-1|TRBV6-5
CASSYDFANTEAFF
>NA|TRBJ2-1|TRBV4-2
CASSQEGQGVNEQFF
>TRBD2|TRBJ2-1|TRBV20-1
CSAPEEAGGSNEQFF
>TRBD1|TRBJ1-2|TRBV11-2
CASSPRTGHNYGYTF
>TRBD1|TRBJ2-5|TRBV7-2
CASSSEGQGGVETQYF
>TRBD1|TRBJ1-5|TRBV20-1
CSAIRDRGDPRQPQHF